The 26 T cell receptor beta chains reported below all come from one sample, sequenced in a study of shared clonotypes between healthy human individuals. Only in-frame clones appear in the TCRdb table, and some are missing; sequencing was by immunoSEQ multiplex PCR. The table includes more than 150,000 clones, approximately 62% detected once. The sequenced sample was memory CD4+ T cells sorted from blood. Subset denoted: CD45RA-negative fraction. Receptors originate from a man younger than 40 in good health.

The gene calls are TRBV4-3 and TRBJ2-7; no firm D call. The CDR3 extends over 16 amino acids. Trimming took 0 bases from V and 4 from J, leaving 16 bases between them. Germline-derived CDR1 and CDR2 are LGHNA and YSLEER. For the CDR3, the DNA is TGCGCCAGCAGCCAAGATTATGGGCAGTCTGGATACGAGCAGTACTTC. Its translation is CASSQDYGQSGYEQYF.

This clone showed up just a few times. V gene TRBV28 combines with J gene TRBJ2-1; D ambiguous. The germline V gene encodes CDR1 MDHEN and CDR2 SYDVKM. Trimming cost V 3 bases and J 6 bases, with 6 bases left between them. The CDR3 totals 12 residues. The CDR3 DNA reads as TGTGCCAGCAGTTTTGAGTCCAATGAGCAGTTCTTC. As protein: CASSFESNEQFF.

CDR3 bases: TGTGCCAGTAGTATAATTGGCGGGTACAATGAGCAGTTCTTC. It is translated as CASSIIGGYNEQFF. The chain couples TRBV19 to TRBJ2-1; D perhaps matches TRBD2 (5 bases). The V end lost 2 bases, the J end lost 4 bases, and 9 bases lay between the germline ends. There are 14 residues in the CDR3. The germline CDR1 and CDR2 sequences are LNHDA and SQIVND (reference sequence).

The V call is TRBV28, the J call TRBJ2-7; TRBD1 matches 10 bases. Losses at the gene ends were 6 bases for V and 2 bases for J; bases not matched to a gene: 4. The V gene's germline CDR1 is MDHEN and CDR2 SYDVKM. This CDR3 is built from 14 residues. CDR3 protein: CASSTGTGAYEQYF. CDR3 in DNA: TGTGCCAGCAGCACCGGGACAGGGGCCTACGAGCAGTACTTC. The full variable domain, with the rest looked up from reference TRBV28 and TRBJ2-7, is DVKVTQSSRYLVKRTGEKVFLECVQDMDHENMFWYRQDPGLGLRLIYFSYDVKMKEKGDIPEGYSVSREKKERFSLILESASTNQTSMYLCASSTGTGAYEQYFGPGTRLTVT.

The rearrangement joins TRBV10-3 to TRBJ2-7, with 9 nucleotides matching TRBD2. After removal of 6 bases from V and 4 bases from J, the junction contained 13 bases not matched to a gene. This CDR3 comprises 16 residues. The germline gives CDR1 ENHRY, CDR2 SYGVKD. Here the CDR3 reads CAISPQGREGLYEQYF. CDR3 coding DNA: TGTGCCATCAGCCCTCAAGGGCGGGAGGGCCTATACGAGCAGTACTTC.

This clone was counted many times. The J gene is TRBJ2-2, the V gene TRBV15; 10 bases map to TRBD2. Trimming took 1 base from V and 8 from J; bases not matched to a gene: 4. Germline loops: CDR1 LNHNV, CDR2 YYDKDF (reference sequence). The CDR3 covers 15 residues. The CDR3 nucleotides read TGTGCCACCAGCAGAGGACTAGCGGGCCTTGGGGAGCTGTTTTTT. Translated, it gives CATSRGLAGLGELFF.

The J gene is TRBJ2-5, the V gene TRBV7-2, with 11 bases aligning to TRBD2. In germline, CDR1 is SGHTA, CDR2 FQGNSA. The V segment lost 1 base and the J segment 5 bases; nucleotides outside the gene matches: 6. The CDR3 sequence is 16 residues long. Written as DNA, the CDR3 is TGTGCCAGCAGCTTAGTGATAGCGGGAGGGTGGGAGACCCAGTACTTC. This sequence encodes CASSLVIAGGWETQYF.

The table lists this clone with many counts. The chain carries TRBV6-5 and TRBJ2-7, with a possible D match to TRBD2 (6 bases). Germline V lookup: CDR1 MNHEY, CDR2 SVGAGI. Trimming pared 3 bases from V and 4 bases from J, leaving 13 bases between. This CDR3 region has 14 residues. The CDR3 DNA sequence: TGTGCCAGCAGTTATAAGCTAGCGAGATACGAGCAGTACTTC. This codes for CASSYKLARYEQYF.

The chain employs TRBV2 and TRBJ2-3, with 7 bases lining up with TRBD1. After removal of 7 bases from V and 0 bases from J, the junction contained 7 bases not matched to a gene. The CDR3 consists of 15 residues. Germline CDR1 SNHLY, CDR2 FYNNEI. In nucleotides, the CDR3 is TGTGCCAGCAATGGACAGGCTACTAGCACAGATACGCAGTATTTT. It encodes CASNGQATSTDTQYF.

The chain joins TRBV9 to TRBJ2-7; 12 nucleotides agree with TRBD1. From germline, CDR1 is SGDLS and CDR2 YYNGEE. The CDR3 loop spans 15 amino acids. With 0 bases clipped from V and 6 bases from J, the junction kept 4 bases outside the gene matches. CDR3 protein: CASSVATGQGAEQYF. The DNA of the CDR3 is TGTGCCAGCAGCGTAGCTACGGGACAGGGGGCCGAGCAGTACTTC.

This clone turned up a few times. This chain uses TRBV30 with TRBJ1-2, with D tentatively TRBD1 (6 bases). Trimming took off 2 bases at V and 4 bases at J, with 11 bases between the two ends. Germline CDR1 is GTSNPN and CDR2 is SVGIG (reference sequence). CDR3 length: 13 residues. CDR3 region: CAWSLGGLYGYTF. The CDR3 coding sequence is TGTGCCTGGAGTTTGGGGGGCCTCTATGGCTACACCTTC.

In its sample, this clone was seen a few times. The chain couples TRBV7-2 to TRBJ2-2; the match to TRBD2 covers 15 bases. Germline values: CDR1 SGHTA, CDR2 FQGNSA. CDR3 length: 17 amino acids. V trimming: 5 bases; J trimming: 5 bases; junction bases outside the gene matches: 6. The CDR3, as DNA: TGTGCCAGCAGCCACGGGACTAGCGGGAGGAGAACCGGGGAGCTGTTTTTT. Translated, it gives CASSHGTSGRRTGELFF. The full variable domain, with the rest looked up from reference TRBV7-2 and TRBJ2-2, is GAGVSQSPSNKVTEKGKDVELRCDPISGHTALYWYRQSLGQGLEFLIYFQGNSAPDKSGLPSDRFSAERTGGSVSTLTIQRTQQEDSAVYLCASSHGTSGRRTGELFFGEGSRLTVL.

J is TRBJ1-2 and V is TRBV6-1; D not resolved. V dropped 4 bases and J dropped 7 bases, with 7 bases sitting between them. The germline V gene encodes CDR1 MNHNS and CDR2 SASEGT. This CDR3 is built from 11 residues. CDR3 protein: CASSGGSGYTF. The CDR3 DNA is TGTGCCAGCAGTGGAGGGAGTGGCTACACCTTC.

Only a few counts were recorded for this clone. This chain connects TRBV5-5 to TRBJ2-7, with 10 bases aligning to TRBD2. CDR3 length: 15 residues. The trim removed 3 bases at V and 3 bases at J, leaving 6 bases unmatched. Germline lookup yields CDR1 SGHKS and CDR2 YYEKEE (reference sequence). The CDR3 coding sequence is TGTGCCAGCAGCTCTTCTAGCGGGAGTTACTACGAGCAGTACTTC. Its translation: CASSSSSGSYYEQYF. Drawing the rest from reference TRBV5-5 and TRBJ2-7, the complete variable domain is DAGVTQSPTHLIKTRGQQVTLRCSPISGHKSVSWYQQVLGQGPQFIFQYYEKEERGRGNFPDRFSARQFPNYSSELNVNALLLGDSALYLCASSSSSGSYYEQYFGPGTRLTVT.

This clone appeared once. The CDR3 loop reads CASSLVAGVVDEQFF. In nucleotides, the CDR3 is TGCGCCAGCAGCTTGGTAGCGGGAGTAGTAGATGAGCAGTTCTTC. The chain couples TRBV5-1 to TRBJ2-1, with TRBD2 matching 9 bases. This CDR3 comprises 15 residues. The germline CDR1 and CDR2 sequences are SGHRS and YFSETQ. Unmatched junction bases numbered 6, after V lost 0 bases and J lost 8 bases.

This chain links TRBV10-2 with TRBJ2-7, with TRBD1 identical over 9 bases. J gave up 6 bases and V 8 bases, and 14 bases lay outside the gene matches. The V gene's germline CDR1 is WSHSY and CDR2 SAAADI. The CDR3 totals 15 residues. The CDR3 DNA reads as TGCGCCAGCTTTCCGGGACAGGGACCCTTTGGCGAGCAGTACTTC. This codes for CASFPGQGPFGEQYF.

This clone showed up just a few times. The chain links TRBV29-1 to TRBJ2-5; TRBD2 is a possible D gene (5 bases). Trimming took off 7 bases at V and 2 bases at J, with 11 bases between the two ends. There are 12 residues in the CDR3. Germline V gene lookup returns CDR1 SQVTM and CDR2 ANQGSEA. CDR3 amino acids: CSAGGVQETQYF. CDR3 DNA: TGCAGCGCAGGAGGAGTACAAGAGACCCAGTACTTC.

The chain joins TRBV10-3 to TRBJ2-7; D is unresolved. V lost 6 bases, J lost 5 bases, and 11 bases lay in between. CDR3 size: 12 residues. Germline CDR1 and CDR2: ENHRY and SYGVKD. Here the CDR3 reads CAISRLPHEQYF. Here the CDR3 DNA reads TGTGCCATCAGCCGACTCCCCCACGAGCAGTACTTC.

The chain has TRBV15 and TRBJ2-7; 8 bases map to TRBD1. Germline lookup yields CDR1 LNHNV and CDR2 YYDKDF (reference sequence). V gave up 5 bases and J gave up 5 bases; unmatched junction bases: 17. The CDR3 is made up of 17 amino acids. CDR3 DNA sequence: TGTGCCACCAGCCGCTTACTAACCACAGGGGGGAGGAACGAGCAGTACTTC. It specifies CATSRLLTTGGRNEQYF.

The chain uses TRBV6-1 and TRBJ1-4; possible D gene TRBD1, 6 bases. Trimming removed 8 bases at V and 9 bases at J, with 22 bases between. The CDR3 consists of 15 residues. The germline gives CDR1 MNHNS, CDR2 SASEGT. The CDR3 reads CASVLGGRPLQKLFF. The CDR3 DNA reads TGTGCCAGCGTATTAGGGGGGCGACCCCTCCAAAAACTGTTTTTT.

The V gene is TRBV6-5, the J gene TRBJ1-1, with 7 bases identical to TRBD1. The germline CDR1 and CDR2 sequences are MNHEY and SVGAGI. This CDR3 is 14 amino acids long. V shed 6 bases, J shed 5 bases, and the junction held 9 bases outside the gene matches. CDR3 nucleotide sequence: TGTGCCAGCAGGACAAGGGACAGTCAGACTGAAGCTTTCTTT. This translates into CASRTRDSQTEAFF.

V usage is TRBV9 and J usage is TRBJ2-1, with TRBD2 matching 8 bases. J was trimmed by 4 bases and V by 4 bases; bases with no gene match: 7. Per the germline V gene, CDR1 is SGDLS and CDR2 is YYNGEE. The CDR3 has 15 amino acids. In nucleotides, the CDR3 is TGTGCCAGCAGCCCCCGGACTAGCCCATACAATGAGCAGTTCTTC. Its protein product is CASSPRTSPYNEQFF.

The V and J genes are TRBV6-5 and TRBJ1-1; possibly TRBD1 for D (5 bases). CDR3 length: 12 residues. Trimming took off 8 bases at V and 4 bases at J, with 11 bases between the two ends. Germline-derived CDR1 and CDR2 are MNHEY and SVGAGI. CDR3 in DNA: TGTGCCAGCGGCGGGGGGAGCACTGAAGCTTTCTTT. Translation: CASGGGSTEAFF.

The rearrangement joins TRBV6-5 to TRBJ2-1; tentative D call: TRBD1 (5 bases). This CDR3 region has 14 residues. Germline V gene data show CDR1 as MNHEY and CDR2 as SVGAGI. V was pared by 6 bases and J by 1 base, with 10 bases between. The CDR3 here is CASRGLGSYNEQFF. The DNA for the CDR3 is TGTGCCAGCAGGGGGCTAGGTTCCTACAATGAGCAGTTCTTC.

This clone was recorded a few times. The V call is TRBV7-2, the J call TRBJ1-1, with 7 nucleotides matching TRBD1. V shed 5 bases, J shed 3 bases, and the junction held 12 bases outside the gene matches. The CDR3 contains 16 residues. Looked up from germline, CDR1 is SGHTA and CDR2 is FQGNSA. The DNA of the CDR3 is TGTGCCAGCAGCACTAAAGGGGGCTTTGGGTACACTGAAGCTTTCTTT. This translates into CASSTKGGFGYTEAFF.

The genes are TRBV19 and TRBJ1-1; 9 bases map to TRBD1. This CDR3 region has 13 residues. Trimming removed 9 bases from V and 8 bases from J; junction bases left unmatched: 10. Germline CDR1 reads LNHDA; CDR2 reads SQIVND (reference sequence). CDR3 coding DNA: TGTGCCAGCAAATCGACAGGGGGTGGGGAAGCTTTCTTT. This encodes CASKSTGGGEAFF.